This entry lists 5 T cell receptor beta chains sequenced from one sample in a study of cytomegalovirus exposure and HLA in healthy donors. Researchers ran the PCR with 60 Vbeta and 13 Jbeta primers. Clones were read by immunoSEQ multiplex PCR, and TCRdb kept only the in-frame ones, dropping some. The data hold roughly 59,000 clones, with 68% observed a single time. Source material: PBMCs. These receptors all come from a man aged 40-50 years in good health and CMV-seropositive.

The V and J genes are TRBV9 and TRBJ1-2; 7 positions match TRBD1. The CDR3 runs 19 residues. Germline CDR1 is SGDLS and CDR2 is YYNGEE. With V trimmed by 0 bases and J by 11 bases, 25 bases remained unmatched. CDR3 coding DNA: TGTGCCAGCAGCGTAGAAACAGACGAATCTGGGACAGAGAGTCTGCGTTACACCTTC. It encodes CASSVETDESGTESLRYTF.

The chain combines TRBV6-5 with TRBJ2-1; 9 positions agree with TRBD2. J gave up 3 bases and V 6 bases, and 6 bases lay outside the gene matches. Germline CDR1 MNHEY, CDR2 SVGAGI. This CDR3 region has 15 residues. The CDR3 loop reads CASRTSSGIYNEQFF. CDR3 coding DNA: TGTGCCAGCAGGACCTCTAGCGGGATCTACAATGAGCAGTTCTTC.

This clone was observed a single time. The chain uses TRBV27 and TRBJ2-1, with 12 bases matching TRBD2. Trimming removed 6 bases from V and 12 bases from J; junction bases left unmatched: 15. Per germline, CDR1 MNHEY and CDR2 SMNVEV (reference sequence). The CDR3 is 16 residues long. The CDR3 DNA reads TGTGCCAGCAGGCCCTTCCTGAGGCTAGCGGGGGGGGTGCAGTTCTTC. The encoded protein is CASRPFLRLAGGVQFF.

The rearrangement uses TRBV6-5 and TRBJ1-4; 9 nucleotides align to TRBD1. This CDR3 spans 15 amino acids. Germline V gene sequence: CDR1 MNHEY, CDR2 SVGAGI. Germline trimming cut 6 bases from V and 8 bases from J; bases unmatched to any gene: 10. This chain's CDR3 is CASSLNTDRGEKLFF. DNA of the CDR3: TGTGCCAGCAGCCTGAATACCGACAGGGGGGAAAAACTGTTTTTT.

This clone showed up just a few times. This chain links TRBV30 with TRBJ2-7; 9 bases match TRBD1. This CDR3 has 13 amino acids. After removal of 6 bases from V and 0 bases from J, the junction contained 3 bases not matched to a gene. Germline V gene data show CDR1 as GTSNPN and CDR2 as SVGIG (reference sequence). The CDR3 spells CACGTGISYEQYF. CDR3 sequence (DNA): TGTGCCTGCGGGACAGGGATCTCCTACGAGCAGTACTTC.